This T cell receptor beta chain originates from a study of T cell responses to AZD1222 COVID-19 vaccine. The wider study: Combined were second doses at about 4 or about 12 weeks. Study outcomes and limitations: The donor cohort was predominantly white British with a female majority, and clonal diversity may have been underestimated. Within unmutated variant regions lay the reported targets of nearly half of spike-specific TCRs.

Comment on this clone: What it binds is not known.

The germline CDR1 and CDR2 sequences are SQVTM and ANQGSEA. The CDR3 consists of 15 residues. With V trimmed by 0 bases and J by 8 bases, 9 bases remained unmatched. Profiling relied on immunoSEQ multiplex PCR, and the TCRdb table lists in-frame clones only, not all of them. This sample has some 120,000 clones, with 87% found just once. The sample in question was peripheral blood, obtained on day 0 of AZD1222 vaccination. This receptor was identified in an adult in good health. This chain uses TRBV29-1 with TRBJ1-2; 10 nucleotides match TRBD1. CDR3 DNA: TGCAGCGTTGAAGAGGTAGACAGGGGGCGGCTCGGCTACACCTTC. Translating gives CSVEEVDRGRLGYTF.